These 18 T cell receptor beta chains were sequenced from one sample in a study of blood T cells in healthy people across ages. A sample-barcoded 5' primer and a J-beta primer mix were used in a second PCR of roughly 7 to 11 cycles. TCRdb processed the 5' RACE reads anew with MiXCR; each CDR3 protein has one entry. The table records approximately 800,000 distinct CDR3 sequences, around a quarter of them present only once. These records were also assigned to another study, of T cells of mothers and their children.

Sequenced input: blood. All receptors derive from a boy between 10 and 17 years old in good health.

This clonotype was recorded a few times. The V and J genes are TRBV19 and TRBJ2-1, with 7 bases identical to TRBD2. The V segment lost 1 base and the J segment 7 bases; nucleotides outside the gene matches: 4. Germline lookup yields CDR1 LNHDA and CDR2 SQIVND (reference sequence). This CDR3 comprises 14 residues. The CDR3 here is CASSIGGSGNEQFF. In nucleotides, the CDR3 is TGTGCCAGTAGTATAGGGGGTAGCGGGAATGAGCAGTTCTTC.

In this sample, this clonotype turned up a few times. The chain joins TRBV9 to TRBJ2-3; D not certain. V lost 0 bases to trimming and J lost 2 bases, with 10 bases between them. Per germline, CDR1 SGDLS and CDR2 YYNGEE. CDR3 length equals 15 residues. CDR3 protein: CASSVVPEYTDTQYF. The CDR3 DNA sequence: TGTGCCAGCAGCGTAGTTCCAGAGTACACAGATACGCAGTATTTT.

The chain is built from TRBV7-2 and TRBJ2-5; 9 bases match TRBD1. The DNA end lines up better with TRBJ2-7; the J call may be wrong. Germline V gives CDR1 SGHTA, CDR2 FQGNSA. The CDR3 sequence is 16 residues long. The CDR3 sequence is CASSLDGTGFTYEQYF. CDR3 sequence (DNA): TGTGCCAGCAGCTTAGATGGGACAGGGTTCACCTACGAGCAGTACTTC.

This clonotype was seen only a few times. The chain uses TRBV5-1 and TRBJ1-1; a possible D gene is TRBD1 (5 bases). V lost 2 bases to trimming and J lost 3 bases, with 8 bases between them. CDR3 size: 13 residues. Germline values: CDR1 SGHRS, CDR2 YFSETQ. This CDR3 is CASSFGADTEAFF. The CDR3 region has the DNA TGCGCCAGCAGCTTCGGGGCGGACACTGAAGCTTTCTTT.

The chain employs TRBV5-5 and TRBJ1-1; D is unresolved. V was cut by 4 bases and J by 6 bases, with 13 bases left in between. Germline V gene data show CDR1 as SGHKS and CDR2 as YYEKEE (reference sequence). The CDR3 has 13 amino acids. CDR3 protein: CASSEGYNSEAFF. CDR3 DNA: TGTGCCAGCAGCGAAGGCTACAATTCTGAAGCTTTCTTT. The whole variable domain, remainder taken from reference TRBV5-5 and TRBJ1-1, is DAGVTQSPTHLIKTRGQQVTLRCSPISGHKSVSWYQQVLGQGPQFIFQYYEKEERGRGNFPDRFSARQFPNYSSELNVNALLLGDSALYLCASSEGYNSEAFFGQGTRLTVV.

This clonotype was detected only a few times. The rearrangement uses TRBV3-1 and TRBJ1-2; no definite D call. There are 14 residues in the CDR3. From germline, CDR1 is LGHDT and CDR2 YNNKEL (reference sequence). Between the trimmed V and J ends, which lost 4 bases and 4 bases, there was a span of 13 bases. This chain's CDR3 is CASSPDGSTYGYTF. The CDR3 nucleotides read TGTGCCAGCAGCCCAGACGGAAGCACCTATGGCTACACCTTC.

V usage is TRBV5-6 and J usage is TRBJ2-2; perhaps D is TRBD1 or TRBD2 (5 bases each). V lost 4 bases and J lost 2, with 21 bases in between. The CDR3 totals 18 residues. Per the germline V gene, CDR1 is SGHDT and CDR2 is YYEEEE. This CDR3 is CASSHGYRDGINTGELFF. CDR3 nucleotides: TGTGCCAGCAGCCATGGATACCGGGACGGAATTAACACCGGGGAGCTGTTTTTT.

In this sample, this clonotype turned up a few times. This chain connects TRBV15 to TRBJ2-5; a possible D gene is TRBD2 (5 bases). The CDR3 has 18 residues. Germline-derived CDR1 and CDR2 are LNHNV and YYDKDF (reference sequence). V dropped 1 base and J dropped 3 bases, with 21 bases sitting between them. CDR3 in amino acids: CATSRGTTQLVGKETQYF. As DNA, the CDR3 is TGTGCCACCAGCAGAGGTACCACGCAACTAGTGGGAAAAGAGACCCAGTACTTC. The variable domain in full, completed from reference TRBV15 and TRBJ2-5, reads DAMVIQNPRYQVTQFGKPVTLSCSQTLNHNVMYWYQQKSSQAPKLLFHYYDKDFNNEADTPDNFQSRRPNTSFCFLDIRSPGLGDTAMYLCATSRGTTQLVGKETQYFGPGTRLLVL.

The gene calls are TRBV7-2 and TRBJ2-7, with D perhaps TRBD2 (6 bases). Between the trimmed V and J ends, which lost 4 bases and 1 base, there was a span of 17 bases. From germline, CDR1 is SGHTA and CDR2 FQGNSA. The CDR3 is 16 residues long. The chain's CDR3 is CASSYRSGAGSYEQYF. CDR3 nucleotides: TGTGCCAGCAGCTACCGGTCGGGAGCGGGTTCCTACGAGCAGTACTTC.

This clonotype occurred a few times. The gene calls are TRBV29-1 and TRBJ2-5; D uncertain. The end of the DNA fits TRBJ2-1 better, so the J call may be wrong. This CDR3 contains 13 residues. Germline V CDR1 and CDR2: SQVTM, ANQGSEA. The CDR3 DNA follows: TGCAGCGTTGAGGAAACGGGCTACAATGAGCAGTTCTTC. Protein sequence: CSVEETGYNEQFF.

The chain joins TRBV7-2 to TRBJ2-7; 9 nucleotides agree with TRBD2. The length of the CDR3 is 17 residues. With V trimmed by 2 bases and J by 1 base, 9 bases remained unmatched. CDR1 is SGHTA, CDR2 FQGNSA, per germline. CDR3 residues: CASSLMPSGTQSYEQYF. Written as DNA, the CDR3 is TGTGCCAGCAGCTTAATGCCTAGCGGGACCCAATCCTACGAGCAGTACTTC.

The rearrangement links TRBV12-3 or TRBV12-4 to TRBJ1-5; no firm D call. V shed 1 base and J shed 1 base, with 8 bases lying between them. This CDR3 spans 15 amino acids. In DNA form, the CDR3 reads TGTGCCAGCAGTTTAGAGGTAGGGAGCAATCAGCCCCAGCATTTT. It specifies CASSLEVGSNQPQHF.

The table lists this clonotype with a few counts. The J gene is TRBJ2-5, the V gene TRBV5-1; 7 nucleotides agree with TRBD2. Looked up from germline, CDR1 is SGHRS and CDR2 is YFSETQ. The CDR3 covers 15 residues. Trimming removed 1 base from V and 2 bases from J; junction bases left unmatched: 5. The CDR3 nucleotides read TGCGCCAGCAGCTTGTTTGCCGGGGGGCAAGAGACCCAGTACTTC. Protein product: CASSLFAGGQETQYF.

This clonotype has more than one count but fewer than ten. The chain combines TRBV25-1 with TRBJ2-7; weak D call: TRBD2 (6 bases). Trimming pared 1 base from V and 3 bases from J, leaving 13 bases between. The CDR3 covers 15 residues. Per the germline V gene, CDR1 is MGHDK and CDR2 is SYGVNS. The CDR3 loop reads CASSEFGSGYYEQYF. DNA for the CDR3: TGTGCCAGCAGTGAATTTGGTAGCGGTTACTACGAGCAGTACTTC.

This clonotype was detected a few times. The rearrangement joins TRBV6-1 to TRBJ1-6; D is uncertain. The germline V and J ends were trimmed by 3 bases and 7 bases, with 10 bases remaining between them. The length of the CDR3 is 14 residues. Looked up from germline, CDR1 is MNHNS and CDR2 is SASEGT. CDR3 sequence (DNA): TGTGCCAGCAGTGAGGTGACCGGAAATTCACCCCTCCACTTT. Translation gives CASSEVTGNSPLHF.

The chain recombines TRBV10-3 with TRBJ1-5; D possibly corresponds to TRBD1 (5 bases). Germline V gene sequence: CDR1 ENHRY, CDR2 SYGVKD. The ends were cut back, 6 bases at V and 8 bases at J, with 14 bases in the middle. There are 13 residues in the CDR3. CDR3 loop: CAISPGSGEPQHF. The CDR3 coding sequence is TGTGCCATCAGCCCAGGGTCGGGGGAGCCCCAGCATTTT.

CDR3 sequence: CSARSARIRNEQFF. The CDR3 DNA follows: TGCAGTGCTAGATCAGCAAGAATAAGGAATGAGCAGTTCTTC. The chain combines TRBV20-1 with TRBJ2-1; D is unresolved. The V and J ends lost 2 bases and 7 bases respectively, with 15 bases between them. From germline, CDR1 is DFQATT and CDR2 SNEGSKA (reference sequence). This CDR3 has 14 residues.

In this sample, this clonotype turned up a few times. CDR3 region: CSVIQLNTEAFF. The CDR3 nucleotides read TGCAGTGTTATACAGCTGAACACTGAAGCTTTCTTT. V and J are TRBV20-1 and TRBJ1-1, with D unresolved. The CDR3 is 12 amino acids. Germline CDR1 DFQATT, CDR2 SNEGSKA (reference sequence). Trimming took off 7 bases at V and 0 bases at J, with 9 bases between the two ends.